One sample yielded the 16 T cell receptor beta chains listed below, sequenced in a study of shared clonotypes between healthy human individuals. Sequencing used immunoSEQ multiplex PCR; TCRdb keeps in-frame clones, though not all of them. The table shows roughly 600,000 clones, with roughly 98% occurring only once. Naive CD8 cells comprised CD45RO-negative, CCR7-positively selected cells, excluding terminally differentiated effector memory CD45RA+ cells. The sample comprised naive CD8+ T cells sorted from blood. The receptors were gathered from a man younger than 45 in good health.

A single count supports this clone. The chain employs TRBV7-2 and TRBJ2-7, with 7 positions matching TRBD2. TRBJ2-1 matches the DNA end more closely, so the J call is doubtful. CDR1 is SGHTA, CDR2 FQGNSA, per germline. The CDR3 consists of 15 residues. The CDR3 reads CASSLVLAANNEQFF. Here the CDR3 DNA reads TGTGCCAGCAGCTTAGTGCTAGCGGCGAACAATGAGCAGTTCTTC.

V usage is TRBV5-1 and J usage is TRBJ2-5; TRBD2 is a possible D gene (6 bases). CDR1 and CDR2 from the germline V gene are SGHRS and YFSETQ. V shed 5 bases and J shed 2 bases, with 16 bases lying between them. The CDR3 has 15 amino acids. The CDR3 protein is CASSPAGGTQETQYF. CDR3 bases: TGCGCCAGCAGTCCGGCCGGGGGAACTCAAGAGACCCAGTACTTC. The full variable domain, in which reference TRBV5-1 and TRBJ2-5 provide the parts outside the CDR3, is KAGVTQTPRYLIKTRGQQVTLSCSPISGHRSVSWYQQTPGQGLQFLFEYFSETQRNKGNFPGRFSGRQFSNSRSEMNVSTLELGDSALYLCASSPAGGTQETQYFGPGTRLLVL.

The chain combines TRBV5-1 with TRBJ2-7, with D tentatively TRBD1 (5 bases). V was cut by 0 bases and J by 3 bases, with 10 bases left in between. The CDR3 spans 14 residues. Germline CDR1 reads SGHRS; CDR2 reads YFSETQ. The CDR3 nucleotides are TGCGCCAGCAGCTTGGGATTTGACAGCTACGAGCAGTACTTC. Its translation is CASSLGFDSYEQYF.

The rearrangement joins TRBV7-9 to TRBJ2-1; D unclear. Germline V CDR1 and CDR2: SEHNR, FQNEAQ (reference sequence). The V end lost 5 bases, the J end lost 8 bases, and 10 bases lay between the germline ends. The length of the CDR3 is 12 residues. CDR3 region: CASSPRADEQFF. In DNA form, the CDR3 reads TGTGCCAGCAGCCCCCGGGCCGATGAGCAGTTCTTC. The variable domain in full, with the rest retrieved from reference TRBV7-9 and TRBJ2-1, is DTGVSQNPRHKITKRGQNVTFRCDPISEHNRLYWYRQTLGQGPEFLTYFQNEAQLEKSRLLSDRFSAERPKGSFSTLEIQRTEQGDSAMYLCASSPRADEQFFGPGTRLTVL.

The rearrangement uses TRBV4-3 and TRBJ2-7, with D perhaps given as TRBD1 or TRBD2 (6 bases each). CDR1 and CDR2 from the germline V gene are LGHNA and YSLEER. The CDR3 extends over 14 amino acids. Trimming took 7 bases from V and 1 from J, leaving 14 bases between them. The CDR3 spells CASTGRQVSYEQYF. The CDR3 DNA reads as TGCGCCAGCACCGGGAGACAGGTTTCCTACGAGCAGTACTTC.

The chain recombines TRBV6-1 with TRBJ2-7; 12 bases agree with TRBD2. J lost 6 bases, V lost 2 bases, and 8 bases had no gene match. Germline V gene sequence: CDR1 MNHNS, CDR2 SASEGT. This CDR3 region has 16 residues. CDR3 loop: CASSERRLAGVAEQYF. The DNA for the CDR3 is TGTGCCAGCAGTGAACGGAGACTAGCGGGAGTGGCCGAGCAGTACTTC.

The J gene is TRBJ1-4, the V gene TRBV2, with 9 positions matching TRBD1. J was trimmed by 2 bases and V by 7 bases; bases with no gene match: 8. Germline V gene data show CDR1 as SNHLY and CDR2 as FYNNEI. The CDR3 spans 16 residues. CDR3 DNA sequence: TGTGCCAGCACCCTTGGACAGGGGATGACTAATGAAAAACTGTTTTTT. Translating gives CASTLGQGMTNEKLFF.

The CDR3: CASSYMAGSYEQYF. The CDR3 DNA follows: TGTGCCAGCAGCTACATGGCAGGATCCTACGAGCAGTACTTC. This chain uses TRBV5-8 with TRBJ2-7; unclear D gene. V lost 3 bases, J lost 1 base, and 11 bases lay in between. This CDR3 contains 14 residues. Germline V gives CDR1 SGHTS, CDR2 YDEGEE.

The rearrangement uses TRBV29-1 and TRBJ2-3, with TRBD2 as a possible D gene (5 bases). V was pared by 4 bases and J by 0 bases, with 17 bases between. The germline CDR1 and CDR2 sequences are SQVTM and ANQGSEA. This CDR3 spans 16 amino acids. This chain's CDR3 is CSVGNSTTYSTDTQYF. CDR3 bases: TGCAGCGTTGGAAATTCGACTACCTACAGCACAGATACGCAGTATTTT.

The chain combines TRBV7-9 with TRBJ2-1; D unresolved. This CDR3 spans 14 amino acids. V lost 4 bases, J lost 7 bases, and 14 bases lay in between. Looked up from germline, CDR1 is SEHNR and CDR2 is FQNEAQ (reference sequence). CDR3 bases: TGTGCCAGCAGCTCCTCGCTTCTAGGGAATGAGCAGTTCTTC. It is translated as CASSSSLLGNEQFF.

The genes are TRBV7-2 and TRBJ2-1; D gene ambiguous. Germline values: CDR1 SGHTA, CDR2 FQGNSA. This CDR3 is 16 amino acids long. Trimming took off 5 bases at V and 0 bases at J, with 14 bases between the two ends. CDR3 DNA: TGTGCCAGCAGCACCGGCGGAACACTCTCCTACAATGAGCAGTTCTTC. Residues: CASSTGGTLSYNEQFF.

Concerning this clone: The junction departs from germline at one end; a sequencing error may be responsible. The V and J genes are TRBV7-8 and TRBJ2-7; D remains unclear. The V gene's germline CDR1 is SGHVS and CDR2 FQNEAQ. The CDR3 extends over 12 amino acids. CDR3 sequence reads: CASSFSSSEQYF. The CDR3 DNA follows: TGTGCCAGCAGCTTTTCGTCCTCCGAGCAGTACTTC.

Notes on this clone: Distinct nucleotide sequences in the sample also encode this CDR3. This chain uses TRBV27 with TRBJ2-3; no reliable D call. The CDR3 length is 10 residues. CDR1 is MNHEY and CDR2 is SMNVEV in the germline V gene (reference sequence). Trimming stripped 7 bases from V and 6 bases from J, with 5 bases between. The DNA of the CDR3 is TGTGCCAGCATTGGGGATACGCAGTATTTT. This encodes CASIGDTQYF.

This chain's CDR3 is CASSYPGVGAGELFF. The CDR3, as DNA: TGTGCCAGCAGTTACCCTGGGGTGGGAGCCGGGGAGCTGTTTTTT. This rearrangement joins TRBV25-1 to TRBJ2-2; D perhaps matches TRBD2 (5 bases). Germline-derived CDR1 and CDR2 are MGHDK and SYGVNS. CDR3 length equals 15 residues. Trimming removed 5 bases at V and 6 bases at J, with 16 bases between.

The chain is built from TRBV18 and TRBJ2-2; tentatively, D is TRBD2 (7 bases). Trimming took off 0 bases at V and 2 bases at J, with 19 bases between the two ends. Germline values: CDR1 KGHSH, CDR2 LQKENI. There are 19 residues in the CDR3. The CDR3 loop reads CASSPPGGRSGKNTGELFF. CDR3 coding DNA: TGTGCCAGCTCACCACCGGGGGGGCGCAGCGGGAAAAACACCGGGGAGCTGTTTTTT.

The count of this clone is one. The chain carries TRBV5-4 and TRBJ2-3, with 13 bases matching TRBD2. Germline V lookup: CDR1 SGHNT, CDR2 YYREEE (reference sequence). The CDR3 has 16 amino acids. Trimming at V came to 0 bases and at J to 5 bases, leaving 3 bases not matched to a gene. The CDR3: CASSLGTSGSLDTQYF. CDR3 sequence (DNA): TGTGCCAGCAGCTTGGGGACTAGCGGGAGTTTAGATACGCAGTATTTT.